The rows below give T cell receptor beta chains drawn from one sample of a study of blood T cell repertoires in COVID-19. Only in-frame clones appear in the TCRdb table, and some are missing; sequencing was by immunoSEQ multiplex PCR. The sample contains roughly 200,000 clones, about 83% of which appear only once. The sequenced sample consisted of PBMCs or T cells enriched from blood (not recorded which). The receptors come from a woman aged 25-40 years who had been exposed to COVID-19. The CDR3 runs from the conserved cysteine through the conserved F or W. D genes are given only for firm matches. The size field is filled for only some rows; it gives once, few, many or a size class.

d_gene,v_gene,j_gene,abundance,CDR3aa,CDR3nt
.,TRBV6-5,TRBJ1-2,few,CATLTGLFGYTF,TGTGCCACCCTCACAGGGTTGTTCGGCTACACCTTC
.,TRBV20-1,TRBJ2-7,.,CSARENYEQYF,TGCAGTGCTAGGGAGAACTACGAGCAGTACTTC
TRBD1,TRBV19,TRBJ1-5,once,CASSAPGQVQPQHF,TGTGCCAGTAGTGCTCCGGGACAGGTACAGCCCCAGCATTTT
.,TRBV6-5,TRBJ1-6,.,CASSYGQNNSPLHF,TGTGCCAGCAGTTACGGGCAGAATAATTCACCCCTCCACTTT
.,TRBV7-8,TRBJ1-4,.,CASSSGTTIATNEKLFF,TGTGCCAGCAGCTCCGGGACAACGATTGCAACTAATGAAAAACTGTTTTTT
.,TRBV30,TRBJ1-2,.,CAWSDLNYGYTF,TGTGCCTGGAGTGATCTGAACTATGGCTACACCTTC
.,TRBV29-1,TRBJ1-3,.,CSVEVSSGGTIYF,TGCAGCGTTGAAGTGAGCTCTGGAGGCACCATATATTTT
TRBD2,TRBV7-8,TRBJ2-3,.,CASSLKGTSFRTDTQYF,TGTGCCAGCAGCTTAAAGGGGACTAGCTTTCGCACAGATACGCAGTATTTT
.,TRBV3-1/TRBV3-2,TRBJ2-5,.,CASSHSSGNQETQYF,TGTGCCAGCAGCCATTCGAGCGGTAACCAAGAGACCCAGTACTTC
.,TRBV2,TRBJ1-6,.,CASSGENSYNSPLHF,TGTGCCAGCAGTGGAGAGAACTCCTATAATTCACCCCTCCACTTT
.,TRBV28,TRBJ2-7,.,CASSGRTDRAYEQYF,TGTGCCAGCAGTGGGAGAACAGATCGAGCCTACGAGCAGTACTTC
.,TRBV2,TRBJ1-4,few,CASSGSGEKEKLFF,TGTGCCAGCAGTGGGTCGGGGGAGAAGGAAAAACTGTTTTTT
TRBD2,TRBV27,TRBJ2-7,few,CASSSLGGLGEQYF,TGTGCCAGCAGCTCATTAGGAGGACTAGGGGAGCAGTACTTC
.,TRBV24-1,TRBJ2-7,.,CATAGTNTYEQYF,TGTGCCACCGCCGGGACAAACACCTACGAGCAGTACTTC
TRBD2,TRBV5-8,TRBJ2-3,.,CASSPLAGGGDTQYF,TGTGCCAGCAGCCCACTAGCGGGGGGGGGAGATACGCAGTATTTT
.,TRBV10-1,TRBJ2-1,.,CASSGQRGEQFF,TGCGCCAGCAGTGGACAGCGTGGTGAGCAGTTCTTC
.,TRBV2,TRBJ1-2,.,CASMTGVRGYTF,TGTGCCAGCATGACGGGGGTACGCGGCTACACCTTC
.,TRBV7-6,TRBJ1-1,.,CASRSDKNTEAFF,TGTGCCAGCAGATCTGACAAGAACACTGAAGCTTTCTTT
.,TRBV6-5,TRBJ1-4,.,CASGMGAINEKLFF,TGTGCCAGCGGGATGGGGGCTATTAATGAAAAACTGTTTTTT
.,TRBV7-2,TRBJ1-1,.,CASSLRGRGTEAFF,TGTGCCAGCAGCTTAAGAGGTCGCGGCACTGAAGCTTTCTTT
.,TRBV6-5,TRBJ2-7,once,CASSWRTDSYEQYF,TGTGCCAGCAGTTGGAGGACAGACTCCTACGAGCAGTACTTC
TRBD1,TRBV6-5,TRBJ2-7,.,CASRQGLSTYEQYF,TGTGCCAGCAGACAGGGGCTCAGCACCTACGAGCAGTACTTC
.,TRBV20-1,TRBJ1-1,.,CSATDNTEAFF,TGCAGTGCCACAGATAACACTGAAGCTTTCTTT
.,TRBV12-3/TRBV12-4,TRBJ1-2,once,CASSFTSSYGYTF,TGTGCCAGCAGTTTTACTAGTTCGTATGGCTACACCTTC
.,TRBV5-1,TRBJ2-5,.,CASSPDDRSQTQYF,TGCGCCAGCAGCCCCGACGACAGATCCCAGACCCAGTACTTC
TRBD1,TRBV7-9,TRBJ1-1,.,CASSSSGTGHEAFF,TGTGCCAGCAGCTCTTCCGGGACAGGGCACGAAGCTTTCTTT
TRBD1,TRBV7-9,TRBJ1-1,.,CASSSSAGGAGEAFF,TGTGCCAGCAGCTCAAGTGCAGGGGGCGCGGGTGAAGCTTTCTTT
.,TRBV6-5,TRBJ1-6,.,CASSYAPDTTTSPLHF,TGTGCCAGCAGTTATGCCCCCGACACAACCACTTCACCCCTCCACTTT
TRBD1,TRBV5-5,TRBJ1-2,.,CASRPGQVNYGYTF,TGTGCCAGCAGACCCGGACAGGTCAACTATGGCTACACCTTC
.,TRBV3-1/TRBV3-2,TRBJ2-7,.,CASSQASGSYEQYF,TGTGCCAGCAGCCAGGCCTCGGGTTCCTACGAGCAGTACTTC